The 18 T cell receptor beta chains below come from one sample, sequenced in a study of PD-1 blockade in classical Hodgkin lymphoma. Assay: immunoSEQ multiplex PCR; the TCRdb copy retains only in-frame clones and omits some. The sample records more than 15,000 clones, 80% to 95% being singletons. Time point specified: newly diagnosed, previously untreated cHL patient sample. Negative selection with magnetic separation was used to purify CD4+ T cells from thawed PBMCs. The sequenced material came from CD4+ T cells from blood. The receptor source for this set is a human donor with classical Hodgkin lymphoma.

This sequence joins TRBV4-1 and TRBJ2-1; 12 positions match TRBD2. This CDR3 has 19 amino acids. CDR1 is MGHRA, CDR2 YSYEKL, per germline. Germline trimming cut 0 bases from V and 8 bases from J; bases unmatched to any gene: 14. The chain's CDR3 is CASSQDSRGLAGGQYEQFF. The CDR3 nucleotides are TGCGCCAGCAGCCAAGATAGCCGGGGTCTAGCGGGAGGGCAGTATGAGCAGTTCTTC.

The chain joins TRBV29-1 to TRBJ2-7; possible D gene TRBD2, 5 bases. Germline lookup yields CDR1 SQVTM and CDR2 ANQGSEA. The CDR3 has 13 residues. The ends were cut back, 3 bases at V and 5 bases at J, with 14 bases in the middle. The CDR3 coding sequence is TGCAGCGTTGAGTTCGGGGTTGGGAACGAGCAGTACTTC. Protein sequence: CSVEFGVGNEQYF.

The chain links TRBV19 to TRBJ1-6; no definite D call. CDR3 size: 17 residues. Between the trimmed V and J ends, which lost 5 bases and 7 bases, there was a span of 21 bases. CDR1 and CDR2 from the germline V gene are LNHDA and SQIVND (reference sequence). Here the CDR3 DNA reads TGTGCCAGTAGTGGGCTCGACGTTATGACTTGGAATTCACCCCTCCACTTT. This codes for CASSGLDVMTWNSPLHF.

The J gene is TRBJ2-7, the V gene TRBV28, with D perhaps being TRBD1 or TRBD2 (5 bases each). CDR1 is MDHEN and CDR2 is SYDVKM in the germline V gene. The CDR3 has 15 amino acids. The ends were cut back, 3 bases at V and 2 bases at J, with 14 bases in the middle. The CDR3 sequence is CASSLGTQEAYEQYF. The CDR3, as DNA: TGTGCCAGCAGTTTGGGGACGCAGGAGGCCTACGAGCAGTACTTC.

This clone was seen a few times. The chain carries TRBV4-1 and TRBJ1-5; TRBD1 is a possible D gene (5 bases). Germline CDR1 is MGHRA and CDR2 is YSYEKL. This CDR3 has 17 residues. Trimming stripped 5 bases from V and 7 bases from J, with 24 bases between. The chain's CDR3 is CASSLGRPRDLRQPQHF. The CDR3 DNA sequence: TGCGCCAGCAGCTTGGGCAGACCCCGGGACCTGAGGCAGCCCCAGCATTTT.

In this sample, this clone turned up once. In DNA form, the CDR3 reads TGTGCCAGCTCACCCTTACGGGAGAGCAATACGCAGTATTTT. This encodes CASSPLRESNTQYF. The V call is TRBV18, the J call TRBJ2-3; TRBD2 is a possible D gene (6 bases). This CDR3 contains 14 residues. V was pared by 3 bases and J by 7 bases, with 14 bases between. CDR1 KGHSH and CDR2 LQKENI come from the germline V gene.

The CDR3 DNA reads TGCGCCAGCAGTTCAGGGGCGGGAGTGGACACCGGGGAGCTGTTTTTT. Amino acids: CASSSGAGVDTGELFF. The V gene is TRBV10-2, the J gene TRBJ2-2; D possibly corresponds to TRBD2 (7 bases). The CDR3 contains 16 residues. From germline, CDR1 is WSHSY and CDR2 SAAADI. The V gene lost 5 bases and the J gene lost 3 bases, with 16 bases spanning the gap.

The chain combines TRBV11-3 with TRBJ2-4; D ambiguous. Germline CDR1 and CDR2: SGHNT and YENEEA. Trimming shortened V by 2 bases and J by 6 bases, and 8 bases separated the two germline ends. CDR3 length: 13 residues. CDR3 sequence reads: CASSLSRINIQYF. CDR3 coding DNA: TGTGCCAGCAGCTTAAGCAGAATAAACATTCAGTACTTC.

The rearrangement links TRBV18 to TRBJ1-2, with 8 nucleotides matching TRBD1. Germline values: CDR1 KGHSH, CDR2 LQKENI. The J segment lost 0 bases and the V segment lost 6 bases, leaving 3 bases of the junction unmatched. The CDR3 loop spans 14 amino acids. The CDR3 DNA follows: TGTGCCAGCTCCCAACAGGGGGCTAACTATGGCTACACCTTC. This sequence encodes CASSQQGANYGYTF. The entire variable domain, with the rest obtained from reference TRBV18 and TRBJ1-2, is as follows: NAGVMQNPRHLVRRRGQEARLRCSPMKGHSHVYWYRQLPEEGLKFMVYLQKENIIDESGMPKERFSAEFPKEGPSILRIQQVVRGDSAAYFCASSQQGANYGYTFGSGTRLTVV.

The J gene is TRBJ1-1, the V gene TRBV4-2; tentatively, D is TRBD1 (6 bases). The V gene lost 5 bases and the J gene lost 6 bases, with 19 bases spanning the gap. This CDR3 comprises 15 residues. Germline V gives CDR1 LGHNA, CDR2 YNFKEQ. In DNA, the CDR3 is TGTGCCAGCAGCTCCCGAGACGGGAAGGGGGCTGAAGCTTTCTTT. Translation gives CASSSRDGKGAEAFF.

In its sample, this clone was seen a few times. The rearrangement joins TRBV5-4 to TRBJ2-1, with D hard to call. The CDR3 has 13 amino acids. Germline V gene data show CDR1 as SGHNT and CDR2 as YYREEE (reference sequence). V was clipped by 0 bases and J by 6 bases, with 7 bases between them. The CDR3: CASSLAWGNEQFF. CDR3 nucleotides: TGTGCCAGCAGCTTGGCCTGGGGCAATGAGCAGTTCTTC.

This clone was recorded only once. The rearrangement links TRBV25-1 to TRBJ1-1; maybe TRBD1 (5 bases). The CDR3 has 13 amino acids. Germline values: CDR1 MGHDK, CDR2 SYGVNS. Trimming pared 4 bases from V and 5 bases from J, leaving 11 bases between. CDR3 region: CASSGGLGTEAFF. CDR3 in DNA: TGTGCCAGCAGTGGGGGGTTGGGGACTGAAGCTTTCTTT.

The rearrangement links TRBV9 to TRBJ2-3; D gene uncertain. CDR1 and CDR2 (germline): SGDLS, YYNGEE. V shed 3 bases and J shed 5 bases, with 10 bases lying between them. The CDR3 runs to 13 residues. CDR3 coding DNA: TGTGCCAGCAGCGCCCAAAGCGTAGATACGCAGTATTTT. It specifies CASSAQSVDTQYF.

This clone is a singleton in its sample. In DNA form, the CDR3 reads TGTGCCAGCAGTTGGGGACAGGATACGCAGTATTTT. It translates to CASSWGQDTQYF. This chain uses TRBV28 with TRBJ2-3; 7 nucleotides agree with TRBD1. This CDR3 comprises 12 residues. Germline values: CDR1 MDHEN, CDR2 SYDVKM. The trim removed 4 bases at V and 6 bases at J, leaving 1 base unmatched.

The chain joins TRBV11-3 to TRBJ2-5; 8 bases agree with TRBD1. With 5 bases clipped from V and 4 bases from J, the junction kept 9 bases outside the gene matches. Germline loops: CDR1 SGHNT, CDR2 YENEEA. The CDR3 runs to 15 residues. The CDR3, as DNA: TGTGCCAGCAGCGCCGGACAGGGCGGTCGAGAGACCCAGTACTTC. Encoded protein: CASSAGQGGRETQYF.

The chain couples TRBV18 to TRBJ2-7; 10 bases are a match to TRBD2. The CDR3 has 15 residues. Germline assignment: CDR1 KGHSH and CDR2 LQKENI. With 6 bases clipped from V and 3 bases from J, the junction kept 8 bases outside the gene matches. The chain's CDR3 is CASSRPGTSVYEQYF. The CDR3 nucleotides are TGTGCCAGCTCCCGACCTGGGACTAGCGTCTACGAGCAGTACTTC.

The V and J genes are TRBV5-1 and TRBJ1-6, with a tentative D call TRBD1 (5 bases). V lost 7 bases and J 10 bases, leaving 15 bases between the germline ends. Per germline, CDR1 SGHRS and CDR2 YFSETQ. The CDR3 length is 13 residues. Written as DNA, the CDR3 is TGCGCCAGCCAGGGACTAGGGGACTCACCCCTCCACTTT. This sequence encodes CASQGLGDSPLHF.

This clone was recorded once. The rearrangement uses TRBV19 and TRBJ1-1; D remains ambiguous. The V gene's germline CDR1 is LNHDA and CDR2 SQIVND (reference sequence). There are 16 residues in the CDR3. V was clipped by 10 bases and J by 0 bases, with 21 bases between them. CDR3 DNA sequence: TGTGCCACCCGCCCATCCCGAAGCCTTCTGAACACTGAAGCTTTCTTT. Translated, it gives CATRPSRSLLNTEAFF.